These T cell receptor beta chains were read from a single sample in a study of beta chain features in type 1 diabetes. Method: immunoSEQ multiplex PCR; TCRdb's copy keeps in-frame clones and lacks some. The data show nearly 250,000 clones, around an eighth seen once. Input material: naive CD4+ T cells from blood. These receptors came from a woman in her forties in good health. CDR3s include the opening cysteine and the closing phenylalanine or tryptophan. The D gene is left open where the match is weak. Clone size is stated in some rows and not others, as once, few, many or a class when expanded.

clone size	V gene	D gene	J gene	CDR3 protein	CDR3 DNA
-	TRBV5-1	TRBD1	TRBJ2-7	CASRELVQGAAYEQYF	TGCGCCAGCAGAGAGCTTGTACAGGGGGCCGCCTACGAGCAGTACTTC
once	TRBV6-5	-	TRBJ1-2	CASRTGDYGYTF	TGTGCCAGCAGGACAGGTGACTATGGCTACACCTTC
few	TRBV6-5	TRBD1	TRBJ1-2	CASSPDRGRGGYTF	TGTGCCAGCAGCCCAGACAGGGGGCGCGGTGGCTACACCTTC
few	TRBV28	-	TRBJ1-2	CASKVPGKFGYTF	TGTGCCAGCAAGGTCCCAGGGAAGTTCGGCTACACCTTC
few	TRBV19	-	TRBJ2-5	CASSPIPGETQYF	TGTGCCAGTAGTCCAATACCGGGGGAGACCCAGTACTTC
few	TRBV5-1	-	TRBJ2-1	CASSLVGGPTDEQFF	TGCGCCAGCAGCCTGGTGGGGGGGCCGACCGATGAGCAGTTCTTC
-	TRBV25-1	-	TRBJ1-5	CASSGVGHSNQPQHF	TGTGCCAGCAGTGGGGTGGGCCACAGCAATCAGCCCCAGCATTTT
few	TRBV4-3	-	TRBJ1-3	CASSRLGAPGNTIYF	TGCGCCAGCAGCCGTCTGGGGGCCCCTGGAAACACCATATATTTT
-	TRBV21-1	-	TRBJ2-7	CASSGIQGWEQYF	TGTGCCAGCAGCGGTATACAGGGGTGGGAGCAGTACTTC
-	TRBV7-8	-	TRBJ2-5	CASSFKRDIQETQYF	TGTGCCAGCAGCTTCAAAAGGGACATCCAAGAGACCCAGTACTTC
-	TRBV27	-	TRBJ2-6	CASSSHRGGELKSSGANVLTF	TGTGCCAGCAGTTCCCACAGGGGAGGAGAGTTAAAGAGCTCTGGGGCCAACGTCCTGACTTTC